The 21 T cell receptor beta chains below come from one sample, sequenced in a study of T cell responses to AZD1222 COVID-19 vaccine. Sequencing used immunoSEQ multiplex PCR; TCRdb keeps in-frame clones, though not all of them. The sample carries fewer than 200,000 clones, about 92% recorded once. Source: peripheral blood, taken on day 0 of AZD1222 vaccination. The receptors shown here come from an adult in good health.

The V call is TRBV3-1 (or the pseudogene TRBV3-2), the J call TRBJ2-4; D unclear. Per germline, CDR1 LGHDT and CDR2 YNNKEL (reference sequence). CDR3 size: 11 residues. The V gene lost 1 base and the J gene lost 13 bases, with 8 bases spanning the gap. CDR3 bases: TGTGCCAGCAGCCAAGGTGGGCCCCAGTACTTC. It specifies CASSQGGPQYF.

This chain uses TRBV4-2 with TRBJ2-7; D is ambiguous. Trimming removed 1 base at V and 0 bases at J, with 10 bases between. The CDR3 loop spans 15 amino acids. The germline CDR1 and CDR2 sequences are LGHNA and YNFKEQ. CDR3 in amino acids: CASSQGSGFSYEQYF. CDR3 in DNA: TGTGCCAGCAGCCAAGGATCGGGTTTCTCCTACGAGCAGTACTTC.

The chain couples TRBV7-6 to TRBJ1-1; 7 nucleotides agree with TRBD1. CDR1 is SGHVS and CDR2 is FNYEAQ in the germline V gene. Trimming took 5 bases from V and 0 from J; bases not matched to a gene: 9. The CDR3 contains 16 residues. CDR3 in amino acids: CASSEDRDQMNTEAFF. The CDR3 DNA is TGTGCCAGCAGCGAAGACAGGGATCAAATGAACACTGAAGCTTTCTTT.

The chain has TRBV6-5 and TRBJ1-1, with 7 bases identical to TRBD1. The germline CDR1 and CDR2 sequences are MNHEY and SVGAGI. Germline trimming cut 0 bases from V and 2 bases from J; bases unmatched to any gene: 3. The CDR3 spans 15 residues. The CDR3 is CASSYSTGTNTEAFF. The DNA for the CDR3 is TGTGCCAGCAGTTACTCGACAGGGACAAACACTGAAGCTTTCTTT.

The CDR3: CASTRQEGPQYF. Here the CDR3 DNA reads TGTGCCAGCACCAGGCAGGAGGGGCCGCAGTATTTT. This chain uses TRBV2 with TRBJ2-3; a possible D gene is TRBD2 (6 bases). The CDR3 has 12 amino acids. Germline CDR1 SNHLY, CDR2 FYNNEI. Trimming pared 7 bases from V and 10 bases from J, leaving 15 bases between.

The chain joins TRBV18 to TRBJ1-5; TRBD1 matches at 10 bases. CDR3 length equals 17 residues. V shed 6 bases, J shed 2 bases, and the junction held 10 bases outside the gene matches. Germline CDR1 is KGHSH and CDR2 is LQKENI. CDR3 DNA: TGTGCCAGCTCTCGAACCCCCGGGACAGGGGGCAATCAGCCCCAGCATTTT. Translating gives CASSRTPGTGGNQPQHF.

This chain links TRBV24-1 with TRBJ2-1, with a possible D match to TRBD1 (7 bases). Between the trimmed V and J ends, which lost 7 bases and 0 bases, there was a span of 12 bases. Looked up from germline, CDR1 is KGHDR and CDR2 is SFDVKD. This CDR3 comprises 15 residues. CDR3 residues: CATRGGQSSYNEQFF. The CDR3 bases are TGTGCCACCAGGGGGGGACAGAGCTCCTACAATGAGCAGTTCTTC.

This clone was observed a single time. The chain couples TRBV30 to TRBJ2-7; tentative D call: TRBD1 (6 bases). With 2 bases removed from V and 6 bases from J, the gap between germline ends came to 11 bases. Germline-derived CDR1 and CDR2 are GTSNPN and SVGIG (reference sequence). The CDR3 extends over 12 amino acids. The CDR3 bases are TGTGCCTGGAGTTCGAGACAGGCCGAGCAGTACTTC. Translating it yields CAWSSRQAEQYF.

The CDR3, as DNA: TGTGCCAGCAGCGCGACAGGGGGTAATGAAAAACTGTTTTTT. This sequence encodes CASSATGGNEKLFF. This chain joins TRBV5-4 and TRBJ1-4; 9 bases match TRBD1. Germline CDR1 reads SGHNT; CDR2 reads YYREEE (reference sequence). V dropped 4 bases and J dropped 4; count of bases not matched to a gene: 2. There are 14 residues in the CDR3.

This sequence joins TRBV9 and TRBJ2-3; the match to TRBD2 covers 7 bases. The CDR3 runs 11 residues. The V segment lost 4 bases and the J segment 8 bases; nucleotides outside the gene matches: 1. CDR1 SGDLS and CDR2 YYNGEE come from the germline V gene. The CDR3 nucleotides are TGTGCCAGCAGCCCGGGGGGTACGCAGTATTTT. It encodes CASSPGGTQYF. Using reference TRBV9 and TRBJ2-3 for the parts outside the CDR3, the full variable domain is DSGVTQTPKHLITATGQRVTLRCSPRSGDLSVYWYQQSLDQGLQFLIQYYNGEERAKGNILERFSAQQFPDLHSELNLSSLELGDSALYFCASSPGGTQYFGPGTRLTVL.

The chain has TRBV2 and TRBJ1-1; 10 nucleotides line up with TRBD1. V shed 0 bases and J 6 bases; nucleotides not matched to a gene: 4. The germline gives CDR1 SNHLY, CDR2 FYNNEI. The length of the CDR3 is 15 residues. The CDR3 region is CASSEATGGSSEAFF. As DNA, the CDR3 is TGTGCCAGCAGTGAAGCGACAGGGGGCAGCTCTGAAGCTTTCTTT.

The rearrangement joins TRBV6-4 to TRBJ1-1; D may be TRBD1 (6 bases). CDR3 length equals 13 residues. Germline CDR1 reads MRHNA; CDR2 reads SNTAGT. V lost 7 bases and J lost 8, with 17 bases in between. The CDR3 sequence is CASILNGTREAFF. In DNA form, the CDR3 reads TGTGCCAGCATTTTGAACGGGACACGAGAAGCTTTCTTT.

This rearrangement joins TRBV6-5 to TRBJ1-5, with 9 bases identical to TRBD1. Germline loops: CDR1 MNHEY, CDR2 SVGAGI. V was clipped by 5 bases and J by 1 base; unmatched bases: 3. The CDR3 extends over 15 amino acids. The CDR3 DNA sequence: TGTGCCAGCAGTCAACAGGGGGCCAGCAATCAGCCCCAGCATTTT. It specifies CASSQQGASNQPQHF.

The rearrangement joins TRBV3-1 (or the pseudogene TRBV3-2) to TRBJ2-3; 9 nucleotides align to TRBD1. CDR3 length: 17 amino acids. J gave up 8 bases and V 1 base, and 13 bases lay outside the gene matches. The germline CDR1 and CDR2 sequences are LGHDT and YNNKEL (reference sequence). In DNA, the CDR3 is TGTGCCAGCAGCCAAGGCCCCCCGGGACAGGGAACGGGTACGCAGTATTTT. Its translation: CASSQGPPGQGTGTQYF.

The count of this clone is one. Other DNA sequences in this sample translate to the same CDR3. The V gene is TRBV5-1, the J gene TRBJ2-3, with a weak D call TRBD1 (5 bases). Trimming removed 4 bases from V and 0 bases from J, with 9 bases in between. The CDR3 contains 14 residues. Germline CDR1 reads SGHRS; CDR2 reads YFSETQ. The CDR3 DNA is TGCGCCAGCAGCCTTGGACATAGCACAGATACGCAGTATTTT. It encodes CASSLGHSTDTQYF.

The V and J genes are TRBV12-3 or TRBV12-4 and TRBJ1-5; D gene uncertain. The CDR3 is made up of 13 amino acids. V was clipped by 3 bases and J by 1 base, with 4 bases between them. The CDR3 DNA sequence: TGTGCCAGCAGTTTCGAGAGCAATCAGCCCCAGCATTTT. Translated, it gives CASSFESNQPQHF.

CDR3 sequence (DNA): TGTGCCAGCAGCTTTCTTGCCGGCCGAGCACAGCCCCAGCATTTT. As protein: CASSFLAGRAQPQHF. The chain couples TRBV7-8 to TRBJ1-5; the D is unclear. Germline V gene sequence: CDR1 SGHVS, CDR2 FQNEAQ. V lost 3 bases, J lost 7 bases, and 16 bases lay in between. This CDR3 is 15 amino acids long.

Here the CDR3 reads CASSQASNYGYTF. The CDR3 nucleotides are TGTGCCAGCAGCCAAGCTTCAAACTATGGCTACACCTTC. The V gene is TRBV3-1 (or the pseudogene TRBV3-2), the J gene TRBJ1-2; D gene uncertain. With 1 base removed from V and 2 bases from J, the gap between germline ends came to 5 bases. The CDR3 runs 13 residues. The germline V gene encodes CDR1 LGHDT and CDR2 YNNKEL (reference sequence).

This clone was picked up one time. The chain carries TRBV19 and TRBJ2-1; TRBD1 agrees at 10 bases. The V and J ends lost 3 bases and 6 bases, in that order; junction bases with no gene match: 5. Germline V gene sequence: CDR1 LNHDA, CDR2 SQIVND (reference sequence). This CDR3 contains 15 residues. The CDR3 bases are TGTGCCAGTAGTATTAAGGACAGGGGGATCAATGAGCAGTTCTTC. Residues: CASSIKDRGINEQFF.

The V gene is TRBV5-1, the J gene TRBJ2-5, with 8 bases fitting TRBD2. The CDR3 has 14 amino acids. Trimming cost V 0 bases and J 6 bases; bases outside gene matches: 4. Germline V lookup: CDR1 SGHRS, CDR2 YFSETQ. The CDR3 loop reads CASSLDREGQTQYF. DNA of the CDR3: TGCGCCAGCAGCTTGGACCGGGAGGGGCAGACCCAGTACTTC.

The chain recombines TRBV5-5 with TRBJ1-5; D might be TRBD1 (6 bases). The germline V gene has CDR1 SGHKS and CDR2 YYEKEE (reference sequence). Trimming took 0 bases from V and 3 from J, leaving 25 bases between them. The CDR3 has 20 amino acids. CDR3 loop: CASSLEVGAGRGLLNQPQHF. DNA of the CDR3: TGTGCCAGCAGCTTGGAGGTAGGGGCGGGCAGGGGCCTCCTCAATCAGCCCCAGCATTTT.